The rows below give T cell receptor beta chains drawn from one sample of a study of T cells after yellow fever vaccination. TCRdb processed the 5' RACE reads anew with MiXCR; each CDR3 protein has one entry. The sample yields around 340,000 distinct CDR3 sequences, 8.5% to 10% seen once. Sequenced here: PBMCs, sampled on the day of the first yellow fever vaccination. The receptors derive from a man aged 18 to 35 who received the YFV17D yellow fever vaccine. Both conserved end residues are trimmed from each CDR3. Fields, in order: V gene, J gene, CDR3 protein.

v_call: TRBV10-3
j_call: TRBJ1-1
cdr3_aa: AISETENTEAF

v_call: TRBV7-8
j_call: TRBJ2-3
cdr3_aa: ASRPGLRGGFTDTQY

v_call: TRBV7-2
j_call: TRBJ2-7
cdr3_aa: ASSWTGGRYEQY

v_call: TRBV7-9
j_call: TRBJ1-1
cdr3_aa: ASSPQGYKNTEAF

v_call: TRBV18
j_call: TRBJ2-7
cdr3_aa: ASSTTGTGYYEQY

v_call: TRBV7-2
j_call: TRBJ1-6
cdr3_aa: ASSLEALQNSPLH

v_call: TRBV7-2
j_call: TRBJ1-6
cdr3_aa: ASSRRLSYNSPLH

v_call: TRBV12-3/TRBV12-4
j_call: TRBJ2-7
cdr3_aa: ASSPGAGGYEQY

v_call: TRBV9
j_call: TRBJ1-3
cdr3_aa: ASSRSPTVSGNTIY

v_call: TRBV6-1
j_call: TRBJ2-2
cdr3_aa: ASRRWTANTGELF

v_call: TRBV5-1
j_call: TRBJ1-2
cdr3_aa: ASSLESASYGYT

v_call: TRBV5-4
j_call: TRBJ2-1
cdr3_aa: ASRYELAGGNEQF

v_call: TRBV7-2
j_call: TRBJ2-3
cdr3_aa: ASSLGVAGPDTQY

v_call: TRBV10-3
j_call: TRBJ2-5
cdr3_aa: AISESNGETQY

v_call: TRBV9
j_call: TRBJ2-4
cdr3_aa: ASSVGGGVKNIQY

v_call: TRBV11-2
j_call: TRBJ1-4
cdr3_aa: ASSFESGVTNEKLF

v_call: TRBV4-1
j_call: TRBJ1-1
cdr3_aa: ASSQGPGYGNTEAF

v_call: TRBV7-9
j_call: TRBJ2-5
cdr3_aa: ASSLMRTGRETQY

v_call: TRBV6-2/TRBV6-3
j_call: TRBJ1-2
cdr3_aa: ASSLPIGYGYT

v_call: TRBV6-4
j_call: TRBJ2-1
cdr3_aa: ASSDKLAGYNEQF

v_call: TRBV6-2/TRBV6-3
j_call: TRBJ2-5
cdr3_aa: ASTSWRPQETQY

v_call: TRBV7-6
j_call: TRBJ2-3
cdr3_aa: ASSQYISGGVEVDTQY

v_call: TRBV5-1
j_call: TRBJ2-3
cdr3_aa: ASGTRGFTDTQY

v_call: TRBV10-3
j_call: TRBJ2-7
cdr3_aa: AISESEYEQY

v_call: TRBV4-1
j_call: TRBJ2-4
cdr3_aa: ASSQEPGTGQLLAKNIQY

v_call: TRBV10-3
j_call: TRBJ1-3
cdr3_aa: AISGNLAGNTIY

v_call: TRBV11-1
j_call: TRBJ2-7
cdr3_aa: ASSRRSHEQY

v_call: TRBV14
j_call: TRBJ1-6
cdr3_aa: ASSTRGLKVRNSPLH

v_call: TRBV6-1
j_call: TRBJ1-6
cdr3_aa: ASGLRDRASSPLH

v_call: TRBV20-1
j_call: TRBJ1-1
cdr3_aa: SATGDRGGGTEAF

v_call: TRBV27
j_call: TRBJ2-6
cdr3_aa: ASSPVGLSGANVLT

v_call: TRBV5-1
j_call: TRBJ1-1
cdr3_aa: ASSLVGQNQGNTEAF

v_call: TRBV4-3
j_call: TRBJ2-1
cdr3_aa: ASSHAGRGGNEQF

v_call: TRBV4-1
j_call: TRBJ2-3
cdr3_aa: ASSQDGTSTDTQY

v_call: TRBV10-3
j_call: TRBJ2-7
cdr3_aa: AISEDGYEQY

v_call: TRBV11-2
j_call: TRBJ2-7
cdr3_aa: ASSPKATGGLYEQY

v_call: TRBV2
j_call: TRBJ2-1
cdr3_aa: ARGSPRSYNEQF

v_call: TRBV3-1
j_call: TRBJ2-3
cdr3_aa: ASSTGRKNPQY

v_call: TRBV7-9
j_call: TRBJ2-5
cdr3_aa: ASSLPRGVELETQY

v_call: TRBV20-1
j_call: TRBJ2-5
cdr3_aa: SATQSQETQY